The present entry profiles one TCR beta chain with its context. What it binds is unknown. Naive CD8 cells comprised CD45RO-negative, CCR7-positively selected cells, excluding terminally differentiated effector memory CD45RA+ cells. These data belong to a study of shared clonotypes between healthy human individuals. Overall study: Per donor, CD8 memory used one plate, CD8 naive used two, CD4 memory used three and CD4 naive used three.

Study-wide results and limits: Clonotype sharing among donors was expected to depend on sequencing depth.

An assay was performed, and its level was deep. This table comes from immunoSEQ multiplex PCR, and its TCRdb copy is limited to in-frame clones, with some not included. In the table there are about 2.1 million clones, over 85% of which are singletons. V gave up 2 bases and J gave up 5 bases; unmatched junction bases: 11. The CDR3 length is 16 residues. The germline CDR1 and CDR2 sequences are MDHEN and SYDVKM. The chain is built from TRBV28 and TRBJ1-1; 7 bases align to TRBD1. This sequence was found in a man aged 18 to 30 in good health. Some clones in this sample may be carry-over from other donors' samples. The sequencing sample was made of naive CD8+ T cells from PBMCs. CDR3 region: CASSLGVGRGTTEAFF. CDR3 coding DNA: TGTGCCAGCAGTTTAGGGGTGGGCAGGGGGACTACTGAAGCTTTCTTT.